The 27 T cell receptor beta chains reported below all come from one sample, sequenced in a study of T cell repertoires and HLA-DP antigens. Sequenced by immunoSEQ multiplex PCR; TCRdb stores in-frame clones only, minus some. In the table there are approximately 110,000 clones, around 93% of which are singletons. The antigens of these receptors remain unknown. Sequencing used CD4+ T cells from PBMCs. These receptors were obtained from a woman younger than 35 in good health and CMV-seronegative.

The J gene is TRBJ2-2, the V gene TRBV5-1; a possible D gene is TRBD2 (5 bases). Trimming removed 1 base at V and 4 bases at J, with 11 bases between. There are 15 residues in the CDR3. Germline V gene sequence: CDR1 SGHRS, CDR2 YFSETQ. The CDR3 here is CASSLLPSSTGELFF. The CDR3 nucleotides read TGCGCCAGCAGCTTGTTACCTAGCAGCACCGGGGAGCTGTTTTTT.

This clone was seen only once. V and J are TRBV11-2 and TRBJ2-7, with 9 bases lining up with TRBD1. J was trimmed by 2 bases and V by 5 bases; bases with no gene match: 16. The CDR3 length is 18 residues. Germline CDR1 SGHAT, CDR2 FQNNGV. CDR3 bases: TGTGCCAGCAGCCCTACCTCCCGAAGGACAGGGGTCACCTACGAGCAGTACTTC. Translating it yields CASSPTSRRTGVTYEQYF.

The chain is built from TRBV18 and TRBJ1-1; 9 bases map to TRBD1. Trimming at V came to 0 bases and at J to 6 bases, leaving 2 bases not matched to a gene. CDR3 length equals 14 residues. Per the germline V gene, CDR1 is KGHSH and CDR2 is LQKENI. Here the CDR3 reads CASSPPNRGPEAFF. The CDR3 bases are TGTGCCAGCTCACCACCTAACAGGGGGCCTGAAGCTTTCTTT. Drawing the rest from reference TRBV18 and TRBJ1-1, the complete variable domain is NAGVMQNPRHLVRRRGQEARLRCSPMKGHSHVYWYRQLPEEGLKFMVYLQKENIIDESGMPKERFSAEFPKEGPSILRIQQVVRGDSAAYFCASSPPNRGPEAFFGQGTRLTVV.

This sequence joins TRBV28 and TRBJ1-4; perhaps TRBD1 as D (5 bases). Looked up from germline, CDR1 is MDHEN and CDR2 is SYDVKM. This CDR3 is built from 18 residues. V was clipped by 0 bases and J by 0 bases, with 14 bases between them. The CDR3 coding sequence is TGTGCCAGCAGTTTATGGGCAGGGAGCACTCCAACTAATGAAAAACTGTTTTTT. Translation: CASSLWAGSTPTNEKLFF.

This rearrangement joins TRBV5-1 to TRBJ2-1, with D possibly TRBD2 on 6 matching bases. Germline assignment: CDR1 SGHRS and CDR2 YFSETQ. Trimming pared 1 base from V and 2 bases from J, leaving 22 bases between. The CDR3 totals 19 residues. The CDR3 sequence is CASSLSWDLSLLPYNEQFF. The CDR3 bases are TGCGCCAGCAGCTTGTCGTGGGACTTGTCATTATTACCCTACAATGAGCAGTTCTTC.

The chain couples TRBV7-3 to TRBJ2-1; 8 nucleotides line up with TRBD2. This CDR3 contains 14 residues. Germline V CDR1 and CDR2: SGHTA, FQGTGA. J was trimmed by 6 bases and V by 6 bases; bases with no gene match: 7. CDR3 protein: CASRESGSSNEQFF. The CDR3 nucleotides are TGTGCCAGCAGGGAAAGCGGGAGTTCCAATGAGCAGTTCTTC.

J is TRBJ2-6 and V is TRBV19, with 10 bases matching TRBD1. CDR3 length: 17 amino acids. Germline V gives CDR1 LNHDA, CDR2 SQIVND (reference sequence). V lost 5 bases to trimming and J lost 1 base; unmatched junction nucleotides: 5. The CDR3 DNA follows: TGTGCCAGTAGTCCTGACAGGGGGCGTTCTGGGGCCAACGTCCTGACTTTC. It yields the protein CASSPDRGRSGANVLTF.

The CDR3 DNA sequence: TGTGCCAGCAGCTCATCCGGCACTGAAGCTTTCTTT. Translating it yields CASSSSGTEAFF. This chain links TRBV11-1 with TRBJ1-1; D is unclear. In germline, CDR1 is SGHAT, CDR2 FQDESV (reference sequence). The CDR3 loop spans 12 amino acids. V was shortened by 4 bases and J by 4 bases, with 7 bases between the two germline ends.

The chain combines TRBV2 with TRBJ2-7; D might be TRBD1 or TRBD2, each matching 5 bases. This CDR3 has 14 residues. V was trimmed by 10 bases and J by 2 bases, leaving 18 bases between them. The germline CDR1 and CDR2 sequences are SNHLY and FYNNEI. CDR3 sequence: CATLRGVRPYEQYF. The CDR3 DNA reads TGTGCCACCCTAAGAGGGGTTCGTCCCTACGAGCAGTACTTC.

This clone was seen just once. This chain joins TRBV19 and TRBJ2-2; 11 bases are a match to TRBD1. V shed 6 bases, J shed 4 bases, and the junction held 10 bases outside the gene matches. The CDR3 length is 17 residues. Looked up from germline, CDR1 is LNHDA and CDR2 is SQIVND (reference sequence). CDR3 in DNA: TGTGCCAGTAGAACGAAACCGGGACAGGGGGGCACCGGGGAGCTGTTTTTT. Amino acid sequence: CASRTKPGQGGTGELFF.

The chain recombines TRBV4-1 with TRBJ1-2; 7 bases are a match to TRBD1. There are 16 residues in the CDR3. The germline CDR1 and CDR2 sequences are MGHRA and YSYEKL. V lost 1 base, J lost 3 bases, and 8 bases stayed unmatched. CDR3 nucleotides: TGCGCCAGCAGCCAAGCCATCCGGGACAGAGACTATGGCTACACCTTC. This gives the protein CASSQAIRDRDYGYTF.

This clone came up once. The chain recombines TRBV5-1 with TRBJ1-2, with D unresolved. The CDR3 loop spans 13 amino acids. V shed 4 bases and J shed 2 bases, with 9 bases lying between them. Germline CDR1 reads SGHRS; CDR2 reads YFSETQ. The CDR3 DNA sequence: TGCGCCAGCAGCCTCCTGGGGAACTATGGCTACACCTTC. The encoded protein is CASSLLGNYGYTF.

The CDR3 DNA sequence: TGTGCCGTGACCGAGGGGGGATTGAACACTGAAGCTTTCTTT. This translates into CAVTEGGLNTEAFF. V usage is TRBV10-3 and J usage is TRBJ1-1, with a possible D match to TRBD1 (6 bases). V was shortened by 11 bases and J by 0 bases, with 16 bases between the two germline ends. This CDR3 region has 14 residues. Germline values: CDR1 ENHRY, CDR2 SYGVKD.

The rearrangement joins TRBV7-8 to TRBJ2-2; 7 positions match TRBD2. Germline V gene lookup returns CDR1 SGHVS and CDR2 FQNEAQ. The J segment lost 6 bases and the V segment lost 5 bases, leaving 9 bases of the junction unmatched. The CDR3 runs 15 residues. The CDR3, as DNA: TGTGCCAGCAGCCGCCGCGGGAGCGTTCCCGGGGAGCTGTTTTTT. Encoded protein: CASSRRGSVPGELFF.

The J gene is TRBJ2-3, the V gene TRBV13; 7 nucleotides agree with TRBD2. This CDR3 comprises 16 residues. The germline V gene encodes CDR1 PRHDT and CDR2 FYEKMQ (reference sequence). J lost 2 bases, V lost 5 bases, and 10 bases had no gene match. CDR3 coding DNA: TGTGCCAGCAGCCTACCCAGGAGACTAGCCACAGATACGCAGTATTTT. This codes for CASSLPRRLATDTQYF.

On this clone: The junction does not match germline at one end; this may be a read error. The rearrangement uses TRBV7-7 and TRBJ2-5, with D tentatively TRBD1 (6 bases). This CDR3 is 15 amino acids long. The germline CDR1 and CDR2 sequences are SSHAT and FNYEAQ (reference sequence). The CDR3 DNA reads as TGTGCTAGCAGCTTCGAGCAGGGGTCCCAAGAGACCCAGTACTTC. As protein: CASSFEQGSQETQYF. The variable domain in full, with the rest retrieved from reference TRBV7-7 and TRBJ2-5, is GAGVSQSPRYKVTKRGQDVTLRCDPISSHATLYWYQQALGQGPEFLTYFNYEAQPDKSGLPSDRFSAERPEGSISTLTIQRTEQRDSAMYRCASSFEQGSQETQYFGPGTRLLVL.

The CDR3 sequence: CASSQITRLAGFTDTQYF. CDR3 coding DNA: TGTGCCAGCAGCCAAATAACCCGTCTAGCGGGGTTCACAGATACGCAGTATTTT. The rearrangement uses TRBV7-2 and TRBJ2-3; 9 positions match TRBD2. The V gene end was trimmed by 5 bases and the J gene end by 2 bases; junction bases not matched to a gene: 14. The CDR3 is 18 residues long. The germline gives CDR1 SGHTA, CDR2 FQGNSA.

This clone was seen only once. The rearrangement links TRBV28 to TRBJ2-3; TRBD1 aligns across 7 bases. V trimming: 4 bases; J trimming: 7 bases; junction bases outside the gene matches: 14. The CDR3 is 16 amino acids. Per germline, CDR1 MDHEN and CDR2 SYDVKM. The DNA for the CDR3 is TGTGCCAGCAGTTATCCACCGGGGACAGTGGCCAATACGCAGTATTTT. This encodes CASSYPPGTVANTQYF.

The chain carries TRBV9 and TRBJ1-6, with D possibly matching TRBD1 (6 bases). This CDR3 contains 15 residues. V dropped 6 bases and J dropped 8 bases, with 18 bases sitting between them. Germline lookup yields CDR1 SGDLS and CDR2 YYNGEE. CDR3 DNA: TGTGCCAGCAACCCTAACGGAAAGGGGGATTCACCCCTCCACTTT. This gives the protein CASNPNGKGDSPLHF.

The gene calls are TRBV7-2 and TRBJ1-2; D may be TRBD1 (5 bases). From germline, CDR1 is SGHTA and CDR2 FQGNSA. V lost 5 bases, J lost 5 bases, and 12 bases lay in between. The CDR3 loop spans 13 amino acids. CDR3 sequence reads: CASSLDGGYGYTF. The CDR3 DNA follows: TGTGCCAGCAGCCTCGACGGGGGGTATGGCTACACCTTC.

The rearrangement uses TRBV5-5 and TRBJ1-1; D may be TRBD1 (5 bases). This CDR3 is built from 16 residues. Germline CDR1 and CDR2: SGHKS and YYEKEE (reference sequence). Trimming shortened V by 4 bases and J by 1 base, and 17 bases separated the two germline ends. This CDR3 reads CASSPQGRVGNTEAFF. The CDR3 DNA reads TGTGCCAGCAGCCCCCAGGGCCGAGTGGGGAACACTGAAGCTTTCTTT.

This chain uses TRBV7-6 with TRBJ1-2; TRBD1 matches 8 bases. Germline values: CDR1 SGHVS, CDR2 FNYEAQ. V was pared by 4 bases and J by 4 bases, with 2 bases of the junction left unmatched. The CDR3 extends over 13 amino acids. In DNA, the CDR3 is TGTGCCAGCAGCTCAGGACAGGGCTATGGCTACACCTTC. As protein: CASSSGQGYGYTF.

The rearrangement uses TRBV5-6 and TRBJ1-1; 7 positions match TRBD1. CDR1 and CDR2 from the germline V gene are SGHDT and YYEEEE. The ends lost 4 bases at V and 4 bases at J; junction bases unmatched: 4. This CDR3 comprises 13 residues. CDR3 loop: CASSQSGGTEAFF. CDR3 DNA sequence: TGTGCCAGCAGCCAATCAGGGGGCACTGAAGCTTTCTTT.

This chain connects TRBV5-1 to TRBJ1-5; D is ambiguous. With 0 bases removed from V and 2 bases from J, the gap between germline ends came to 6 bases. This CDR3 is 14 amino acids long. CDR1 and CDR2 (germline): SGHRS, YFSETQ. The CDR3 sequence is CASSLEQGNQPQHF. The CDR3 DNA reads as TGCGCCAGCAGCTTGGAGCAGGGCAATCAGCCCCAGCATTTT.

The chain has TRBV29-1 and TRBJ2-1; 9 bases agree with TRBD1. The CDR3 contains 13 residues. V shed 6 bases and J 4 bases; nucleotides not matched to a gene: 4. Germline CDR1 reads SQVTM; CDR2 reads ANQGSEA. The CDR3 DNA follows: TGCAGCGTAGGACAGGGGCTTTACAATGAGCAGTTCTTC. The encoded protein is CSVGQGLYNEQFF.

The chain combines TRBV10-3 with TRBJ1-2; possibly TRBD1 for D (6 bases). CDR3 length: 15 residues. Germline CDR1 is ENHRY and CDR2 is SYGVKD. V was cut by 2 bases and J by 8 bases, with 18 bases left in between. The CDR3 here is CAISEVNRESVGYTF. Here the CDR3 DNA reads TGTGCCATCAGTGAGGTCAACAGGGAAAGCGTAGGCTACACCTTC.

The chain employs TRBV10-1 and TRBJ2-7, with TRBD2 matching over 10 bases. V gave up 7 bases and J gave up 1 base; unmatched junction bases: 13. The CDR3 covers 17 residues. Looked up from germline, CDR1 is WNHNN and CDR2 is SYGVQD (reference sequence). CDR3 region: CASIKLAGAPNSYEQYV. CDR3 coding DNA: TGCGCCAGCATAAAGCTAGCGGGGGCTCCGAATTCCTACGAGCAGTACGTC.